The clone carrying this T cell receptor (beta chain) has more than one count but fewer than ten. Antigen unknown. Both TCR beta VDJ combination and CDR3 sequence profiling were carried out. Genomic DNA was the template for this profiling. In TCRdb, the reads were re-called with MiXCR into one record per CDR3 protein. Seen here are about 180,000 distinct CDR3 sequences, around 50% observed once, and the top ten hold 10% to 15%. Whoever was chosen for sequencing had shown CD8+CD57+ cell expansion by flow cytometry. Germline loops: CDR1 MDHEN, CDR2 SYDVKM. The CDR3 loop spans 14 amino acids. V was pared by 6 bases and J by 2 bases, with 13 bases between. The data were taken from a study of CD8+CD57+ T cells in acquired aplastic anemia. General study results and limits: Patients shared just under 30 CD8+ CDR3 sequences with controls. Patient and control CD8+ Simpson's diversity was not significantly different.

This sequence originates from a human donor with aplastic anemia. Sequencing was performed on sorted CD4+, CD8+, or CD8+CD57+ T cells (not recorded which) from PBMCs. This chain joins TRBV28 and TRBJ1-2, with D possibly matching TRBD1 (6 bases). CDR3 sequence: CASRLDTGNYGYTF. The CDR3 DNA sequence: TGTGCCAGCAGACTTGACACAGGGAACTATGGCTACACCTTC.